This T cell receptor (beta chain) was sequenced during a study of T cell changes during pregnancy in multiple sclerosis. Sequencing was performed with immunoSEQ multiplex PCR; in TCRdb, only in-frame clones are kept and a portion is missing. The sample has tens of thousands of clones, around 95% seen once; the top ten hold 1.4%. Per the germline V gene, CDR1 is SGHDN and CDR2 is FVKESK. V was pared by 2 bases and J by 2 bases, with 5 bases of the junction left unmatched. The CDR3 totals 15 residues. This chain joins TRBV14 and TRBJ2-7, with 8 bases lining up with TRBD1. Sequenced material: peripheral blood, taken in the third trimester of pregnancy. The sequence was collected from a female donor in good health, enrolled as a control in a pregnancy study. This CDR3 is CASSQSGQGPYEQYF. The CDR3 nucleotides read TGTGCCAGCAGCCAATCCGGACAGGGTCCCTACGAGCAGTACTTC. The complete variable domain, with remaining parts taken from reference TRBV14 and TRBJ2-7, reads EAGVTQFPSHSVIEKGQTVTLRCDPISGHDNLYWYRRVMGKEIKFLLHFVKESKQDESGMPNNRFLAERTGGTYSTLKVQPAELEDSGVYFCASSQSGQGPYEQYFGPGTRLTVT.